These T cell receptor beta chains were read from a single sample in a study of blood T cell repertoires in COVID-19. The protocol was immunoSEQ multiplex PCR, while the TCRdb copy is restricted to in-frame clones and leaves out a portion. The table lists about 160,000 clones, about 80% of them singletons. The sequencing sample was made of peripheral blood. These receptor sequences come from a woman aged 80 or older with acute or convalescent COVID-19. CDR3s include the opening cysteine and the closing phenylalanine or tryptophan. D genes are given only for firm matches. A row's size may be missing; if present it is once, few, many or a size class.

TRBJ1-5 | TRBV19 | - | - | CASSIVHRGGNQPQHF | TGTGCCAGTAGTATAGTGCACCGAGGAGGCAATCAGCCCCAGCATTTT
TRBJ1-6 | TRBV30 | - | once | CAWSRGNSPLHF | TGTGCCTGGAGTAGGGGCAATTCACCCCTCCACTTT
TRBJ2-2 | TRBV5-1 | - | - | CASSLVGSVTGELFF | TGCGCCAGCAGCTTGGTCGGGAGCGTGACGGGGGAGCTGTTTTTT
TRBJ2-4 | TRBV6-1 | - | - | CASSESSGGAKNIQYF | TGTGCCAGCAGTGAATCCAGTGGCGGGGCCAAAAACATTCAGTACTTC
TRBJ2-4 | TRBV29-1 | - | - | CSVGQNRPVSIQYF | TGCAGCGTTGGACAGAATCGTCCAGTGAGCATTCAGTACTTC
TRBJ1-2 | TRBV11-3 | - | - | CASSLEAWRANYGYTF | TGTGCCAGCAGCTTAGAAGCCTGGAGGGCCAACTATGGCTACACCTTC
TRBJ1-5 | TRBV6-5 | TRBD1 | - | CASKGATNNQPQHF | TGTGCCAGCAAGGGGGCTACTAACAATCAGCCCCAGCATTTT
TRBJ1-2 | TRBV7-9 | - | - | CASSLLLVWSSNYGYTF | TGTGCCAGCAGCTTATTGCTTGTGTGGAGTTCCAACTATGGCTACACCTTC
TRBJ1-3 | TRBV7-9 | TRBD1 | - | CASSKDREPGNTIYF | TGTGCCAGCAGCAAAGACAGGGAGCCTGGAAACACCATATATTTT
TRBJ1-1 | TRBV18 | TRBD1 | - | CASSPRQGASNTEAFF | TGTGCCAGCTCACCAAGACAGGGGGCATCGAACACTGAAGCTTTCTTT
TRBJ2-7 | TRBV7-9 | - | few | CASSLMSRRASYEQYF | TGTGCCAGCAGCTTAATGAGCCGGCGGGCCTCCTACGAGCAGTACTTC
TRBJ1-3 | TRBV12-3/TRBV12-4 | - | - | CATSQTIGNTIYF | TGTGCCACTTCACAAACGATTGGAAACACCATATATTTT
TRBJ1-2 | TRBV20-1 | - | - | CSASLRGPNYGYTF | TGCAGTGCTAGTTTAAGGGGCCCAAACTATGGCTACACCTTC
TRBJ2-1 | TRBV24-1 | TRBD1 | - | CATSDPGGAGDEQFF | TGTGCCACCAGTGATCCAGGGGGCGCAGGCGATGAGCAGTTCTTC
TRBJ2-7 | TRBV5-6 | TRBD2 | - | CASTGLAGFSYEQYF | TGTGCCAGCACGGGACTAGCGGGCTTCTCCTACGAGCAGTACTTC
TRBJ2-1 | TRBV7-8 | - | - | CASSLTGLGEQFF | TGTGCCAGCAGCTTAACCGGTCTAGGCGAACAGTTCTTC
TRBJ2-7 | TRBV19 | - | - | CAAGGSAGEQYF | TGTGCGGCAGGGGGGAGCGCGGGGGAGCAGTACTTC
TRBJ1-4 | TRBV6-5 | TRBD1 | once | CASSSLGQGEKLFF | TGTGCCAGCAGTTCCCTCGGACAGGGAGAAAAACTGTTTTTT
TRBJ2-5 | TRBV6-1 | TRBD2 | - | CASSRLREVGETQYF | TGTGCCAGCAGCCGTTTACGGGAGGTAGGAGAGACCCAGTACTTC
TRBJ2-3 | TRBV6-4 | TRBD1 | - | CASSEQGGPLTDTQYF | TGTGCCAGCAGTGAACAGGGGGGCCCACTCACAGATACGCAGTATTTT
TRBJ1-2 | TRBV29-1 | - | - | CSVGRDNYGYTF | TGCAGCGTGGGGAGGGATAACTATGGCTACACCTTC
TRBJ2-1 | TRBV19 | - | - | CASSIRPRENNEQFF | TGTGCCAGTAGTATTAGGCCCCGGGAGAACAATGAGCAGTTCTTC
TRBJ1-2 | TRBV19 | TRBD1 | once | CASSISGGRSYTF | TGTGCCAGTAGTATTTCAGGGGGCAGGAGCTACACCTTC
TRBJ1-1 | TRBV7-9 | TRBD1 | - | CASSPTGKGSDTEAFF | TGTGCCAGCAGCCCGACAGGGAAGGGGTCAGACACTGAAGCTTTCTTT
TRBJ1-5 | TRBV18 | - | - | CASSDSSNQPQHF | TGTGCCAGCTCCGACAGTAGCAATCAGCCCCAGCATTTT
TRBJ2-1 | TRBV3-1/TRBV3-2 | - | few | CASSQEEIGGRNEQFF | TGTGCCAGCAGCCAAGAAGAGATAGGGGGTAGAAATGAGCAGTTCTTC
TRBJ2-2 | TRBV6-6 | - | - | CASRRSAGELFF | TGTGCCAGCAGACGTAGCGCCGGGGAGCTGTTTTTT
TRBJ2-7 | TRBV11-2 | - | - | CASSKSRGGYEQYF | TGTGCCAGCAGCAAGAGTAGGGGCGGTTACGAGCAGTACTTC
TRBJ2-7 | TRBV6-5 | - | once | CAAGQGIGYEQYF | TGTGCCGCAGGGCAGGGGATCGGGTACGAGCAGTACTTC
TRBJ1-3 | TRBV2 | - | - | CASRGGNSGNTIYF | TGTGCCAGCAGGGGAGGAAACTCTGGAAACACCATATATTTT
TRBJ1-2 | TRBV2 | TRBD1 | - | CASSGYGTATDGYTF | TGTGCCAGCAGTGGTTACGGGACAGCTACAGATGGCTACACCTTC
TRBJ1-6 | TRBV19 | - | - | CASTIASSGYSPLHF | TGTGCCAGTACCATAGCGTCTTCGGGATATTCACCCCTCCACTTT
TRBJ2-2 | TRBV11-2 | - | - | CASSLVSGTGELFF | TGTGCCAGCAGCTTAGTCTCGGGAACCGGGGAGCTGTTTTTT
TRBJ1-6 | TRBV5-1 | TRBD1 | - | CASSLAGQGRSPLHF | TGCGCCAGCAGCTTGGCCGGACAGGGCCGGTCACCCCTCCACTTT
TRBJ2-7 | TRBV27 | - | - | CASSLTSSYEQYF | TGTGCCAGCAGTTTAACGAGCTCCTACGAGCAGTACTTC
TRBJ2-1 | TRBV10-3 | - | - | CAISEAAYNEQFF | TGTGCCATCAGTGAAGCCGCTTACAATGAGCAGTTCTTC
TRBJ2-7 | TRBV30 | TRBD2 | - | CAWSGLAGYEQYF | TGTGCCTGGAGCGGGCTAGCGGGATACGAGCAGTACTTC
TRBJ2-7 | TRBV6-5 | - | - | CASSFFLSYEQYF | TGTGCCAGCAGTTTTTTCCTTTCCTACGAGCAGTACTTC
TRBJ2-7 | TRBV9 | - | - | CASSPRSYSYEQYF | TGTGCCAGCAGCCCCCGGTCCTACTCCTACGAGCAGTACTTC
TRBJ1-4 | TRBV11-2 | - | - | CASSLESRGEKLFF | TGTGCCAGCAGCTTGGAATCTCGGGGTGAAAAACTGTTTTTT
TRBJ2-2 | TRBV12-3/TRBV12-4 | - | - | CASSRDTGELFF | TGTGCCAGCAGCCGGGACACCGGGGAGCTGTTTTTT
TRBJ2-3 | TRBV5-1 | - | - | CASSLYEGTDTQYF | TGCGCCAGCAGCTTGTATGAGGGCACAGATACGCAGTATTTT
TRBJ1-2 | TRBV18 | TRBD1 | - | CASSPTTGGGYGYTF | TGTGCCAGCTCACCAACGACAGGGGGCGGCTATGGCTACACCTTC
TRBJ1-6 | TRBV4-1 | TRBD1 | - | CASSQLRDRANNSPLHF | TGCGCCAGCAGCCAACTCCGGGACAGGGCTAATAATTCACCCCTCCACTTT
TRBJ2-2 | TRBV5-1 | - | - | CASSLYNSNTGELFF | TGCGCCAGCAGCTTGTATAACAGCAACACCGGGGAGCTGTTTTTT
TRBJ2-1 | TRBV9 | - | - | CASSVGPSSEQFF | TGTGCCAGCAGCGTAGGCCCCAGTAGCGAGCAGTTCTTC
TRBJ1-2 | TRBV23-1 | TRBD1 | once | CASSLKIPLTGNYGYTF | TGCGCCAGCAGTCTAAAAATCCCCCTGACAGGGAACTATGGCTACACCTTC
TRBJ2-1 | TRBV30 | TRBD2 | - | CAWSVRLSSGINEQFF | TGTGCCTGGAGTGTAAGGTTGTCTAGCGGGATAAATGAGCAGTTCTTC
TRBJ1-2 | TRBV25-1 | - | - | CASSSPGDPFYGYTF | TGTGCCAGCAGTTCTCCGGGGGACCCATTCTATGGCTACACCTTC
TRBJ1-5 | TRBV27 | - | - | CASSLQGYSNQPQHF | TGTGCCAGCAGTTTACAGGGCTATAGCAATCAGCCCCAGCATTTT
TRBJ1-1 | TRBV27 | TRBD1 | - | CASYRGLNTEAFF | TGTGCCAGCTACAGGGGGCTGAACACTGAAGCTTTCTTT
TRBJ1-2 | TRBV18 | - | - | CASSPTTPNYGYTF | TGTGCCAGCTCACCTACGACACCCAACTATGGCTACACCTTC
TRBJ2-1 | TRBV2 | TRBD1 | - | CASSDRGQVQFF | TGTGCCAGCAGTGACAGGGGGCAGGTGCAGTTCTTC